The 18 T cell receptor beta chains in this list originate from one sample, sequenced in a study of T-cell memory formation after mild COVID-19. TCRdb independently ran MiXCR on the 5' RACE reads; one entry per CDR3 protein. The sample contains fewer than 700,000 distinct CDR3 sequences, roughly 18% of which appear only once. The sequencing sample was made of PBMCs or a T cell subset sorted from them (not recorded which). These receptors were collected from an adult woman who had mild COVID-19 (a few samples of this study predate the infection). Cell type and time point are not known.

This clonotype was detected ten times or more. The chain uses TRBV9 and TRBJ2-7, with 9 bases aligning to TRBD2. Germline V gene lookup returns CDR1 SGDLS and CDR2 YYNGEE. Trimming at V came to 4 bases and at J to 4 bases, leaving 6 bases not matched to a gene. The CDR3 has 14 residues. DNA for the CDR3: TGTGCCAGCAGCCCGGCCAGCGGGGGGTACGAGCAGTACTTC. Amino acid sequence: CASSPASGGYEQYF.

The V and J genes are TRBV5-1 and TRBJ2-2; 11 bases match TRBD2. The CDR3 consists of 17 residues. Germline V gives CDR1 SGHRS, CDR2 YFSETQ. The ends lost 0 bases at V and 7 bases at J; junction bases unmatched: 8. This CDR3 is CASSLEASGGLGGELFF. CDR3 bases: TGCGCCAGCAGCTTGGAGGCTAGCGGGGGGCTCGGCGGGGAGCTGTTTTTT. The full variable domain, its missing parts supplied by reference TRBV5-1 and TRBJ2-2, is KAGVTQTPRYLIKTRGQQVTLSCSPISGHRSVSWYQQTPGQGLQFLFEYFSETQRNKGNFPGRFSGRQFSNSRSEMNVSTLELGDSALYLCASSLEASGGLGGELFFGEGSRLTVL.

This sequence joins TRBV5-1 and TRBJ2-2; D is uncertain. Trimming stripped 1 base from V and 0 bases from J, with 7 bases between. This CDR3 spans 15 amino acids. Germline V lookup: CDR1 SGHRS, CDR2 YFSETQ. The CDR3, as DNA: TGCGCCAGCAGCTTGCGGATCCCGAACACCGGGGAGCTGTTTTTT. Translation: CASSLRIPNTGELFF.

The rearrangement joins TRBV3-1 to TRBJ1-2, with 7 nucleotides matching TRBD1. CDR1 is LGHDT and CDR2 is YNNKEL in the germline V gene (reference sequence). The CDR3 spans 19 residues. Trimming at V came to 0 bases and at J to 6 bases, leaving 19 bases not matched to a gene. The CDR3 nucleotides read TGTGCCAGCAGCCAAGAGACCCAAAAGGGCGACAGGGTACCAAATGGCTACACCTTC. Translating it yields CASSQETQKGDRVPNGYTF.

The V call is TRBV4-3, the J call TRBJ1-5; D is ambiguous. With 4 bases removed from V and 6 bases from J, the gap between germline ends came to 10 bases. The germline CDR1 and CDR2 sequences are LGHNA and YSLEER. This CDR3 has 13 residues. The CDR3 DNA follows: TGCGCCAGCAGCCCTGATGTGGTTCAGCCCCAGCATTTT. Its protein is CASSPDVVQPQHF.

Ten or more counts support this clonotype. The rearrangement uses TRBV4-2 and TRBJ2-7; TRBD2 matches 7 bases. This CDR3 contains 15 residues. CDR1 is LGHNA and CDR2 is YNFKEQ in the germline V gene. The ends lost 0 bases at V and 3 bases at J; junction bases unmatched: 5. The CDR3 nucleotides read TGTGCCAGCAGCCAAGAGTATCGGGGGGTCTACGAGCAGTACTTC. Its protein is CASSQEYRGVYEQYF.

In this sample, this clonotype turned up a few times. The chain recombines TRBV7-8 with TRBJ2-3; 16 bases match TRBD2. Germline CDR1 reads SGHVS; CDR2 reads FQNEAQ. Losses at the gene ends were 5 bases for V and 3 bases for J; bases not matched to a gene: 5. The CDR3 consists of 17 residues. The CDR3 reads CASSPGTSGGATDTQYF. The CDR3 DNA is TGTGCCAGCAGCCCGGGGACTAGCGGGGGGGCAACAGATACGCAGTATTTT.

This clonotype was seen more than once but under ten times. This chain joins TRBV6-5 and TRBJ1-1; D possibly corresponds to TRBD1 (5 bases). Germline V gene sequence: CDR1 MNHEY, CDR2 SVGAGI. This CDR3 contains 14 residues. Deletions cut 3 bases from V and 3 bases from J, with 11 bases between. The CDR3 DNA sequence: TGTGCCAGCAGTTATGCGGGGCGGGACACTGAAGCTTTCTTT. Amino acid sequence: CASSYAGRDTEAFF.

The chain is built from TRBV7-8 and TRBJ2-5; TRBD2 matches 8 bases. The length of the CDR3 is 15 residues. The V gene's germline CDR1 is SGHVS and CDR2 FQNEAQ. The V and J ends lost 5 bases and 1 base, in that order; junction bases with no gene match: 6. The CDR3 sequence is CASSHPLAAQETQYF. In DNA, the CDR3 is TGTGCCAGCAGCCACCCACTAGCGGCCCAAGAGACCCAGTACTTC.

V is TRBV30 and J is TRBJ2-1; D not certain. Germline assignment: CDR1 GTSNPN and CDR2 SVGIG (reference sequence). V was trimmed by 2 bases and J by 0 bases, leaving 8 bases between them. CDR3 length: 14 residues. The CDR3, as DNA: TGTGCCTGGAGTCAGGAAGGCTCCTACAATGAGCAGTTCTTC. It is translated as CAWSQEGSYNEQFF.

The rearrangement links TRBV5-4 to TRBJ2-7; the D gene is possibly TRBD2 (7 bases). The length of the CDR3 is 16 residues. Trimming shortened V by 4 bases and J by 5 bases, and 22 bases separated the two germline ends. CDR1 and CDR2 (germline): SGHNT, YYREEE (reference sequence). The CDR3: CASSPGTITGYHEQYF. As DNA, the CDR3 is TGTGCCAGCAGCCCCGGGACTATAACAGGGTACCACGAGCAGTACTTC.

In this sample, this clonotype turned up a few times. The chain combines TRBV19 with TRBJ2-7; weak D call: TRBD1 (6 bases). From germline, CDR1 is LNHDA and CDR2 SQIVND (reference sequence). This CDR3 is 17 amino acids long. The germline V and J ends were trimmed by 4 bases and 0 bases, with 19 bases remaining between them. In DNA form, the CDR3 reads TGTGCCAGTAGTACCCCAGGGTGGGACACCAGCTCCTACGAGCAGTACTTC. It specifies CASSTPGWDTSSYEQYF.

At least ten counts were recorded for this clonotype. This sequence joins TRBV4-3 and TRBJ2-7; D not resolved. With 4 bases removed from V and 1 base from J, the gap between germline ends came to 11 bases. The germline V gene encodes CDR1 LGHNA and CDR2 YSLEER. The CDR3 totals 14 residues. The CDR3 DNA follows: TGCGCCAGCAGCCTAGCCGCAGCATCCTACGAGCAGTACTTC. Encoded protein: CASSLAAASYEQYF.

V is TRBV5-4 and J is TRBJ1-1, with 10 bases lining up with TRBD1. CDR1 and CDR2 from the germline V gene are SGHNT and YYREEE (reference sequence). J lost 1 base, V lost 1 base, and 1 base had no gene match. The CDR3 spans 15 residues. The CDR3 coding sequence is TGTGCCAGCAGCTTGTGGACAGGGGGGAACACTGAAGCTTTCTTT. Translating it yields CASSLWTGGNTEAFF.

The rearrangement joins TRBV20-1 to TRBJ2-3; 8 bases match TRBD2. The germline V gene encodes CDR1 DFQATT and CDR2 SNEGSKA (reference sequence). The CDR3 totals 16 residues. J was trimmed by 1 base and V by 0 bases; bases with no gene match: 6. The DNA of the CDR3 is TGCAGTGCTAGAGATATGCGGGGGGCACGCACAGATACGCAGTATTTT. Protein sequence: CSARDMRGARTDTQYF.

V gene TRBV30 combines with J gene TRBJ1-4; D remains ambiguous. With 3 bases removed from V and 4 bases from J, the gap between germline ends came to 12 bases. CDR1 GTSNPN and CDR2 SVGIG come from the germline V gene (reference sequence). The CDR3 covers 14 residues. The CDR3 sequence: CAWSVVPINEKLFF. CDR3 nucleotide sequence: TGTGCCTGGAGCGTAGTACCTATTAATGAAAAACTGTTTTTT.

The chain joins TRBV12-5 to TRBJ1-5; D is undetermined. The CDR3 consists of 15 residues. V shed 5 bases and J shed 4 bases, with 15 bases lying between them. Germline lookup yields CDR1 LGHNT and CDR2 FRNRAP. The CDR3 DNA follows: TGTGCTAGTGGTCTTACAGCTTCCACAAATCAGCCCCAGCATTTT. Translated: CASGLTASTNQPQHF.

V is TRBV7-9 and J is TRBJ2-3; 7 bases match TRBD2. CDR1 is SEHNR and CDR2 is FQNEAQ in the germline V gene (reference sequence). J lost 4 bases, V lost 0 bases, and 1 base had no gene match. The length of the CDR3 is 14 residues. The CDR3 sequence: CASSLALAADTQYF. The CDR3 DNA sequence: TGTGCCAGCAGCTTAGCTCTAGCGGCAGATACGCAGTATTTT.